This TCR beta chain came from a study of Tregs in tolerant kidney transplant recipients. Study results and caveats: Activated donor B cell expansion appeared to reveal the most relevant donor-specific TCRbeta repertoire.

Regulatory T cells were sorted from thawed PBMCs rested overnight at 37°C with approximately 180 IU/ml IL-2. Germline CDR1 and CDR2: SGHDT and YYEEEE. The CDR3 has 15 amino acids. The ends were cut back, 4 bases at V and 4 bases at J, with 17 bases in the middle. A remark on this clone: The target antigen is unknown.

Only in-frame clones appear in the TCRdb table, and some are missing; sequencing was by immunoSEQ multiplex PCR. The sample shows 46,000 or so clones, roughly nine tenths of them seen only once. This clonotype was sampled from a human donor in good health. The chain joins TRBV5-6 to TRBJ1-1, with D possibly matching TRBD1 (5 bases). The specimen was Tregs from blood. As DNA, the CDR3 is TGTGCCAGCAGCCTTCTGGGGGGAGGCGTCACTGAAGCTTTCTTT. Amino acid sequence: CASSLLGGGVTEAFF.